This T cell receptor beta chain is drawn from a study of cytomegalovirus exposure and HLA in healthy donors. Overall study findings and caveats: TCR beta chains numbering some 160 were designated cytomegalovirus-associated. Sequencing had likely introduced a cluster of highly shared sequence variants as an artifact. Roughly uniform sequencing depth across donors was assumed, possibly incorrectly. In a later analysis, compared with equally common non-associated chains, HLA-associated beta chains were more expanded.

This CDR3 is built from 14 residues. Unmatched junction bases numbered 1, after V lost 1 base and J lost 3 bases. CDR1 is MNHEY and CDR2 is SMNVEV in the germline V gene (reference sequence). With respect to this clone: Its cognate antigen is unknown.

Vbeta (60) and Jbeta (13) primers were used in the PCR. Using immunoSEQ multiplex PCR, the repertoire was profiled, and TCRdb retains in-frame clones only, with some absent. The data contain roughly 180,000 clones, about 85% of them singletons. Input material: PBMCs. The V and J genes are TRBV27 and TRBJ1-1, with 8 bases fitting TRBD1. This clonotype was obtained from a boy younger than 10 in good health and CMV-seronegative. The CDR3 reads CASSLLGQDTEAFF. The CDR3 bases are TGTGCCAGCAGTTTATTGGGACAGGACACTGAAGCTTTCTTT.